This T cell receptor beta chain was found in a study of T-cell memory formation after mild COVID-19. The study's findings and limits: Specificity for SARS-CoV-2 was not confirmed among the second-wave clones peaking on day 37.

The germline V gene encodes CDR1 SGHRS and CDR2 YFSETQ. V dropped 0 bases and J dropped 1 base, with 13 bases sitting between them. This CDR3 is 16 amino acids long. This clonotype was detected a few times. Its matching antigen is unknown. MiXCR, applied by TCRdb to the 5' RACE reads, yields one record per CDR3 protein. There are 550,000 to 600,000 distinct CDR3 sequences in the sample; about a fifth occur only once, and approximately 8.4% lies in the top ten. Sequencing used PBMCs or a T cell subset sorted from them (not recorded which). The chain links TRBV5-1 to TRBJ2-5, with D possibly being TRBD1 (6 bases). The TCR sequence derives from an adult woman who had mild COVID-19 (a few samples of this study predate the infection). Cell type and time point are not known. This CDR3 is CASSLAGDTFQETQYF. The CDR3 DNA is TGCGCCAGCAGCTTGGCCGGGGACACCTTCCAAGAGACCCAGTACTTC.